The entry below describes one TCR beta chain. The ends were cut back, 0 bases at V and 5 bases at J, with 7 bases in the middle. Germline CDR1 is SGHNT and CDR2 is YENEEA. The CDR3 has 13 amino acids. The record originates from a study of shared clonotypes between healthy human individuals. Profiling relied on immunoSEQ multiplex PCR, and the TCRdb table lists in-frame clones only, not all of them. Of some 2.4 million clones listed, 93% are singletons. This sequence joins TRBV11-3 and TRBJ2-5, with D perhaps given as TRBD1 or TRBD2 (6 bases each). The sample taken for sequencing was naive CD4+ T cells from PBMCs. Subset: CD45RA+ positively selected. This sequence was found in a young man in good health. Some clones in this sample may be carry-over from other donors' samples. This CDR3 is CASSLEGGETQYF. The CDR3 DNA is TGTGCCAGCAGCTTAGAAGGGGGGGAGACCCAGTACTTC.